The T cell receptor beta chain under discussion was sequenced for a study of neurological immune-mediated disorders. General observations from the study: There was no clinical or MRI feature that was associated with the multiple sclerosis repertoire cluster. Phylogenetic grouping assigned the repertoires of 18 of 34 multiple sclerosis patients to a single cluster of related CDR3 sequences. This cluster may be a repertoire-level signature.

Preparation of the unsorted libraries drew on 2 million PBMCs stored at -80 C. The table lists this clonotype with many counts. Its antigen is currently unknown. Each TCR transcript was tagged with a 10-nucleotide random UMI during 5'RACE. TCRdb re-analysed the 5' RACE reads in MiXCR, keeping a single row per CDR3 protein. This repertoire shows about 120,000 distinct CDR3 sequences, more than 2.5% found once; its top ten account for 1.3%. CDR3 size: 12 residues. From germline, CDR1 is SGHTA and CDR2 FQGNSA. The trim removed 5 bases at V and 5 bases at J, leaving 3 bases unmatched. Sample: PBMCs. This TCR derives from a woman under 40 with multiple sclerosis. This sequence joins TRBV7-2 and TRBJ2-7; 7 bases line up with TRBD1. The CDR3 sequence: CASSRGRDEQYF. DNA for the CDR3: TGTGCCAGCAGCAGGGGGCGGGACGAGCAGTACTTC.